Below, 16 T cell receptor beta chains from the same sample are listed, as sequenced in a study of cytotoxic CD8 clonotypes in ibrutinib-treated CLL. Data came from immunoSEQ multiplex PCR; TCRdb stores just in-frame clones and leaves some out. The repertoire consists of roughly 100,000 clones, with around 80% occurring once and the leading ten covering around 32%. Sequenced here: PBMCs, sampled after 12 months of ibrutinib treatment. The source is a human donor with chronic lymphocytic leukemia.

The chain is built from TRBV6-5 and TRBJ1-2, with D perhaps matching TRBD1 (5 bases). The CDR3 is made up of 14 amino acids. Per germline, CDR1 MNHEY and CDR2 SVGAGI. Trimming took off 0 bases at V and 7 bases at J, with 12 bases between the two ends. This CDR3 is CASSYSGQGGGYTF. CDR3 in DNA: TGTGCCAGCAGTTACTCGGGGCAGGGCGGTGGCTACACCTTC.

The rearrangement links TRBV30 to TRBJ1-1, with D maybe TRBD1 (5 bases). Trimming took 0 bases from V and 8 from J, leaving 13 bases between them. The germline CDR1 and CDR2 sequences are GTSNPN and SVGIG (reference sequence). There are 13 residues in the CDR3. CDR3 sequence (DNA): TGTGCCTGGAGTGTAGTCACGGGGGGAGAAGCTTTCTTT. It specifies CAWSVVTGGEAFF.

J is TRBJ2-7 and V is TRBV6-5, with TRBD2 as a possible D gene (5 bases). Trimming took off 2 bases at V and 4 bases at J, with 9 bases between the two ends. Germline loops: CDR1 MNHEY, CDR2 SVGAGI. This CDR3 has 13 residues. The chain's CDR3 is CASSYLRGYEQYF. The CDR3 coding sequence is TGTGCCAGCAGTTACCTCCGAGGGTACGAGCAGTACTTC.

This clone appeared a few times. This CDR3 is also generated by other DNA sequences in the sample. J is TRBJ1-5 and V is TRBV30, with no clear D. Germline V lookup: CDR1 GTSNPN, CDR2 SVGIG (reference sequence). The CDR3 is made up of 14 amino acids. The V end was cut by 0 bases, the J end by 7 bases, with 13 bases between. CDR3 amino acids: CAWSVPGNNQPQHF. CDR3 in DNA: TGTGCCTGGAGTGTTCCCGGGAACAACCAGCCCCAGCATTTT.

A note on this clone: Other DNA sequences within the sample encode an identical CDR3. J is TRBJ2-5 and V is TRBV7-3, with 8 bases that match TRBD1. This CDR3 region has 13 residues. The germline gives CDR1 SGHTA, CDR2 FQGTGA. Trimming removed 5 bases from V and 4 bases from J; junction bases left unmatched: 3. Here the CDR3 reads CASSGDRGETQYF. CDR3 coding DNA: TGTGCCAGCAGCGGAGACAGGGGAGAGACCCAGTACTTC. Together with reference TRBV7-3 and TRBJ2-5, the CDR3 gives the full variable domain: GAGVSQTPSNKVTEKGKYVELRCDPISGHTALYWYRQSLGQGPEFLIYFQGTGAADDSGLPNDRFFAVRPEGSVSTLKIQRTERGDSAVYLCASSGDRGETQYFGPGTRLLVL.

This clone occurred a few times. CDR3 sequence (DNA): TGCAGCGTTTCGGCTCGCCTCGAGCAGTACTTC. This sequence encodes CSVSARLEQYF. The V gene is TRBV29-1, the J gene TRBJ2-7, with unresolved D. Germline-derived CDR1 and CDR2 are SQVTM and ANQGSEA. The V end lost 5 bases, the J end lost 6 bases, and 11 bases lay between the germline ends. The CDR3 runs 11 residues.

This clone was picked up one time. CDR3 coding DNA: TGTGCCAGCAGCCCCCAAAATAAACGTAGCAATCAGCCCCAGCATTTT. This translates into CASSPQNKRSNQPQHF. The chain carries TRBV7-8 and TRBJ1-5; D gene ambiguous. The length of the CDR3 is 16 residues. Trimming removed 5 bases at V and 0 bases at J, with 14 bases between. The germline V gene encodes CDR1 SGHVS and CDR2 FQNEAQ.

The chain employs TRBV28 and TRBJ1-2, with D hard to call. Germline loops: CDR1 MDHEN, CDR2 SYDVKM. The CDR3 consists of 12 residues. Trimming stripped 2 bases from V and 5 bases from J, with 6 bases between. The CDR3 spells CASSLTSYGYTF. CDR3 DNA: TGTGCCAGCAGTTTAACCTCGTATGGCTACACCTTC.

V usage is TRBV29-1 and J usage is TRBJ2-2; D might be TRBD1 (6 bases). Trimming shortened V by 0 bases and J by 6 bases, and 11 bases separated the two germline ends. In germline, CDR1 is SQVTM, CDR2 ANQGSEA. This CDR3 has 14 amino acids. The CDR3 DNA follows: TGCAGCGTTGAAGAGAGGTCAGGGGCCGGGGAGCTGTTTTTT. As protein: CSVEERSGAGELFF.

The chain links TRBV5-1 to TRBJ1-6; 8 bases are shared with TRBD1. The length of the CDR3 is 15 residues. The germline V gene encodes CDR1 SGHRS and CDR2 YFSETQ. J was trimmed by 7 bases and V by 4 bases; bases with no gene match: 7. Here the CDR3 DNA reads TGCGCCAGCAGCCAAGGTTCAGGGGGCAATTCACCCCTCCACTTT. Translation: CASSQGSGGNSPLHF.

The chain combines TRBV7-9 with TRBJ2-1; 7 nucleotides line up with TRBD1. This CDR3 spans 12 amino acids. Trimming took 5 bases from V and 15 from J; bases not matched to a gene: 10. Germline values: CDR1 SEHNR, CDR2 FQNEAQ (reference sequence). CDR3 in amino acids: CASSQGVIAGFF. The CDR3, as DNA: TGTGCCAGCAGCCAGGGGGTAATAGCCGGGTTCTTC.

This clone was recorded a few times. The V gene is TRBV2, the J gene TRBJ1-5, with D uncertain. V lost 8 bases to trimming and J lost 2 bases, with 13 bases between them. CDR3 size: 14 residues. Germline lookup yields CDR1 SNHLY and CDR2 FYNNEI. This CDR3 reads CASAGREGNQPQHF. Here the CDR3 DNA reads TGTGCCAGCGCGGGCCGTGAAGGCAATCAGCCCCAGCATTTT.

The genes are TRBV6-1 and TRBJ2-3; D possibly corresponds to TRBD1 (6 bases). V was trimmed by 2 bases and J by 4 bases, leaving 10 bases between them. The germline V gene has CDR1 MNHNS and CDR2 SASEGT. The CDR3 sequence is 14 residues long. As DNA, the CDR3 is TGTGCCAGCAGTGAAAGGGGGTGGTCAGATACGCAGTATTTT. This sequence encodes CASSERGWSDTQYF.

The J gene is TRBJ2-1, the V gene TRBV6-5, with D perhaps matching TRBD1 or TRBD2 (5 bases each). Germline V lookup: CDR1 MNHEY, CDR2 SVGAGI. The V and J ends lost 0 bases and 2 bases respectively, with 8 bases between them. The CDR3 runs to 15 residues. The CDR3 region has the DNA TGTGCCAGCAGTTACTCTGGGGGTACCTACAATGAGCAGTTCTTC. This codes for CASSYSGGTYNEQFF.

The rearrangement uses TRBV5-6 and TRBJ1-5, with unresolved D. The CDR3 sequence is 14 residues long. Germline V gene data show CDR1 as SGHDT and CDR2 as YYEEEE. The V and J ends lost 0 bases and 4 bases respectively, with 8 bases between them. The CDR3 loop is CASSLATLNQPQHF. CDR3 nucleotides: TGTGCCAGCAGCTTGGCGACTCTTAATCAGCCCCAGCATTTT.

The chain has TRBV19 and TRBJ2-7, with a possible D match to TRBD1 (5 bases). V was clipped by 4 bases and J by 2 bases, with 15 bases between them. In germline, CDR1 is LNHDA, CDR2 SQIVND (reference sequence). CDR3 size: 15 residues. CDR3 region: CASSTRRELTYEQYF. The CDR3 DNA sequence: TGTGCCAGTAGTACCCGCAGGGAACTGACCTACGAGCAGTACTTC.